This TCR beta chain was found in a study of T cell repertoires in ileal Crohn's disease. Across the study: Surgery for a complication: stricturing in about 60%, penetrating in approximately 40%.

TCRdb's copy holds only in-frame clones and misses some; the assay was immunoSEQ multiplex PCR. The sample lists 3,800 or so clones; approximately 70% were seen once. The CDR3 runs 16 residues. Trimming cost V 7 bases and J 2 bases, with 18 bases left between them. CDR1 and CDR2 from the germline V gene are SNHLY and FYNNEI. This TCR came from an adult with Crohn's disease. V gene TRBV2 combines with J gene TRBJ2-1, with a possible D match to TRBD2 (6 bases). Sequenced: ileal tissue. The CDR3 nucleotides read TGTGCCAGCACCGGAGGGAGACAAGGAGCCTACAATGAGCAGTTCTTC. Its protein product is CASTGGRQGAYNEQFF.